This TCR beta chain emerged from a study of blood T cell repertoires in COVID-19. Study as a whole: Some COVID-19 samples were acute and others convalescent; all came from the United States, Italy and Spain.

TCRdb's table, derived via immunoSEQ multiplex PCR, lists solely in-frame clones and lacks some. The sample contains about 180,000 clones, approximately 80% of which appear only once. Germline V gene data show CDR1 as SQVTM and CDR2 as ANQGSEA. The CDR3 covers 14 residues. After removal of 0 bases from V and 8 bases from J, the junction contained 4 bases not matched to a gene. The sequence came from a human donor in a cohort sampled during active COVID-19. The genes are TRBV29-1 and TRBJ1-4; TRBD1 agrees at 9 bases. Sequencing was carried out using peripheral blood. In nucleotides, the CDR3 is TGCAGCGTTGAAGAAGCGACAGGGGGAGAAAAACTGTTTTTT. As protein: CSVEEATGGEKLFF.